This note documents a single T cell receptor beta chain sequence. The source of the sample is a study of immune characterization of retroperitoneal liposarcoma. The germline V gene has CDR1 MNHNS and CDR2 SASEGT. The CDR3 runs 15 residues. The V end was cut by 4 bases, the J end by 7 bases, with 14 bases between. TCRdb re-called the PCR reads through MiXCR, storing one row per CDR3 protein. Here the sample spans about 3,200 distinct CDR3 sequences, about 46% being singletons. The J gene is TRBJ1-6, the V gene TRBV6-1; tentative D call: TRBD1 (6 bases). The sequenced sample was tumor tissue. The source of this sequence is a male donor with retroperitoneal liposarcoma. CDR3 protein: CASSVAGQRNSPLHF. Written as DNA, the CDR3 is TGTGCCAGCAGTGTAGCGGGACAAAGGAATTCACCCCTCCACTTT.